This TCR beta chain was recorded in a study of blood T cells in healthy people across ages. Trimming shortened V by 8 bases and J by 7 bases, and 9 bases separated the two germline ends. The germline V gene encodes CDR1 MDHEN and CDR2 SYDVKM. The CDR3 loop spans 12 amino acids. Regarding this clonotype: Its antigen remains unknown.

Combining a sample-barcoded 5' primer with a J-beta primer mix, a second PCR ran for 7 to 11 cycles. TCRdb reanalysed the 5' RACE reads using MiXCR and keeps one entry per CDR3 protein. The sample shows roughly 1,800,000 distinct CDR3 sequences, about 50% of them seen only once. Overall study results and limits: Age brought a roughly linear fall in TCR beta diversity measured per million T cells. Donor CMV status was unknown, possibly confounding expanded clonotype changes. A strong correlation was seen between TCR beta diversity and naive T cell percentage.

This chain links TRBV28 with TRBJ1-6; D ambiguous. The sequencing sample was made of blood. This receptor was identified in a woman aged 40 to 49 in good health. The CDR3 DNA follows: TGTGCCAGCGGATATCTGAATTCACCCCTCCACTTT. Protein product: CASGYLNSPLHF.